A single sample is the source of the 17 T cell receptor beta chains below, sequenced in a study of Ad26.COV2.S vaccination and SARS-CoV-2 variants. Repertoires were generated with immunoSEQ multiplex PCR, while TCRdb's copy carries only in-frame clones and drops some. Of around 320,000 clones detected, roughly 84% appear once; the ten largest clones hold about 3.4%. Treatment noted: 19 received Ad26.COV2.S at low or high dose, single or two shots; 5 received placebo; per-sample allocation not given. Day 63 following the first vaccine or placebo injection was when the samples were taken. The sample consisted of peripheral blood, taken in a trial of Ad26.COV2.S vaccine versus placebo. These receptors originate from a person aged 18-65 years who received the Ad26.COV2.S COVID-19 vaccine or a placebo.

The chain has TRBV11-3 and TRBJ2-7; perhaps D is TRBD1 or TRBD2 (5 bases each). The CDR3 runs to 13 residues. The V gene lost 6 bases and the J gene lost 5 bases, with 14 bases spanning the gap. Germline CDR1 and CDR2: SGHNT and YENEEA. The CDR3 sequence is CASSRGRENEQYF. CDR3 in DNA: TGTGCCAGCAGTCGGGGCAGGGAAAACGAGCAGTACTTC.

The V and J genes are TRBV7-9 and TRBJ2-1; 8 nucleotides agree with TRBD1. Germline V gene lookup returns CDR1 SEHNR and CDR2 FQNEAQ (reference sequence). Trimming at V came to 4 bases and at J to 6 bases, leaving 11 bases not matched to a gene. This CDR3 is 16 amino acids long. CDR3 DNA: TGTGCCAGCAGCTCCCCGCGCGACAGGGGTCTCAATGAGCAGTTCTTC. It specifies CASSSPRDRGLNEQFF.

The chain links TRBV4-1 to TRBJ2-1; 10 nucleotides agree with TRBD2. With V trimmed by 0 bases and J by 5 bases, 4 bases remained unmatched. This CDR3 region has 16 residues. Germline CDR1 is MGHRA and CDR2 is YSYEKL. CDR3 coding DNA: TGCGCCAGCAGCCAAGATCCAGCGGGGGGGCACAATGAGCAGTTCTTC. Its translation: CASSQDPAGGHNEQFF.

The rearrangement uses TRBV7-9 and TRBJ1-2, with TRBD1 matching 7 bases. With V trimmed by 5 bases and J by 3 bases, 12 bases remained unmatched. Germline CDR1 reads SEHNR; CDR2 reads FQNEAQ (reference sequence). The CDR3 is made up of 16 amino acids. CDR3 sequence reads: CASSLRQGQSHYGYTF. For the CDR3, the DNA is TGTGCCAGCAGCCTAAGACAGGGACAATCTCACTATGGCTACACCTTC.

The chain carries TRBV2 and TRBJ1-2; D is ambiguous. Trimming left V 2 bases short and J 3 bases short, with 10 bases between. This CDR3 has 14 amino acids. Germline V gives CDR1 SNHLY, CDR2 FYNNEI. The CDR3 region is CASSERAVDYGYTF. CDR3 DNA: TGTGCCAGCAGTGAACGGGCAGTCGACTATGGCTACACCTTC.

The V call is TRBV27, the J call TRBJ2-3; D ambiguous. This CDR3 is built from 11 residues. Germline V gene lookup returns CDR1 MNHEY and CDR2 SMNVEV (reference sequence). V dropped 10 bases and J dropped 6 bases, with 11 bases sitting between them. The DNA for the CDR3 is TGTGCCACCTTGGGGTGGGATACGCAGTATTTT. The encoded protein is CATLGWDTQYF.

In nucleotides, the CDR3 is TGTGCCAGCAGCTTGAATATAGGGATTAGCACAGATACGCAGTATTTT. Protein sequence: CASSLNIGISTDTQYF. The chain links TRBV5-5 to TRBJ2-3; D is unresolved. The CDR3 is made up of 16 amino acids. Trimming shortened V by 1 base and J by 0 bases, and 12 bases separated the two germline ends. Germline CDR1 is SGHKS and CDR2 is YYEKEE (reference sequence).

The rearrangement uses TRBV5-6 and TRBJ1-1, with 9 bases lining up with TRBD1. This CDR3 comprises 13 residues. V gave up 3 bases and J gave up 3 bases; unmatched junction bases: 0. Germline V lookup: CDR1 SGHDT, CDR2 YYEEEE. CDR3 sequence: CASSWDRDTEAFF. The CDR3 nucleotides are TGTGCCAGCAGCTGGGACAGGGACACTGAAGCTTTCTTT.

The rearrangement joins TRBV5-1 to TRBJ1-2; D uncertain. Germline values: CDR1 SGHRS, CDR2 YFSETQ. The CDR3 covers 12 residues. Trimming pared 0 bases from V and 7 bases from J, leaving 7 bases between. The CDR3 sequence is CASSLGTAGYTF. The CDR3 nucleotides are TGCGCCAGCAGCTTGGGGACGGCTGGCTACACCTTC. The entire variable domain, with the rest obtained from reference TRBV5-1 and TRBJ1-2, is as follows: KAGVTQTPRYLIKTRGQQVTLSCSPISGHRSVSWYQQTPGQGLQFLFEYFSETQRNKGNFPGRFSGRQFSNSRSEMNVSTLELGDSALYLCASSLGTAGYTFGSGTRLTVV.

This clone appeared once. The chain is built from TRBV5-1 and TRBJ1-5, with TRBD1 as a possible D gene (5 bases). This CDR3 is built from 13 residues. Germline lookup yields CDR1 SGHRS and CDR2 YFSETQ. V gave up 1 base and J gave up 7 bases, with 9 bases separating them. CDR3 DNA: TGCGCCAGCAGCTTGTGGGGGGACCAGCCCCAGCATTTT. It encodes CASSLWGDQPQHF.

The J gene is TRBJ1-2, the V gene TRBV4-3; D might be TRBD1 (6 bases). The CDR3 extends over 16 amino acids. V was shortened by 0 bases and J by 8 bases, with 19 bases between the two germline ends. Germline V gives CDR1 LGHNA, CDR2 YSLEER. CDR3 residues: CASSQDGGAGSRGYTF. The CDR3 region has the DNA TGCGCCAGCAGCCAAGATGGGGGGGCCGGAAGTAGGGGCTACACCTTC.

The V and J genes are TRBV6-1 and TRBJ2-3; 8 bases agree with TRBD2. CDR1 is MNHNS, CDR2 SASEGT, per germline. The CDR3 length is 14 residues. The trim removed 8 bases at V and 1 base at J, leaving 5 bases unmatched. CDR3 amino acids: CASWAGGRTDTQYF. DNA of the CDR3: TGTGCCAGCTGGGCGGGGGGCCGCACAGATACGCAGTATTTT.

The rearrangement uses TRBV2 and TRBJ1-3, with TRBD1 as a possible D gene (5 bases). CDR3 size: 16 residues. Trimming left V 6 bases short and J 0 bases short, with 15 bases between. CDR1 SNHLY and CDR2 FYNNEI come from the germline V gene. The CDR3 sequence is CASSDRVGLSGNTIYF. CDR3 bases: TGTGCCAGCAGCGACAGAGTCGGCCTCTCTGGAAACACCATATATTTT. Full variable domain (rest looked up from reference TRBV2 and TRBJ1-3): EPEVTQTPSHQVTQMGQEVILRCVPISNHLYFYWYRQILGQKVEFLVSFYNNEISEKSEIFDDQFSVERPDGSNFTLKIRSTKLEDSAMYFCASSDRVGLSGNTIYFGEGSWLTVV.

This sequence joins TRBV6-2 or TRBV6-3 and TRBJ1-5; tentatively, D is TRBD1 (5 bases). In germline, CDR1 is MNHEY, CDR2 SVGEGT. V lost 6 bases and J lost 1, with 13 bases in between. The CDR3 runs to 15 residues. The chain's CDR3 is CASSTGYRSNQPQHF. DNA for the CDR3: TGTGCCAGCAGCACAGGATACAGGAGCAATCAGCCCCAGCATTTT.

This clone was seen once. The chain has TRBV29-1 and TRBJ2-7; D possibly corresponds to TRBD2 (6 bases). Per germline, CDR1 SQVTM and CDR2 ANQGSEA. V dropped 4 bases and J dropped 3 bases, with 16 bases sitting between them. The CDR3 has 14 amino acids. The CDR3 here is CSVVVPGDLYEQYF. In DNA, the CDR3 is TGCAGCGTTGTCGTGCCGGGAGATCTCTACGAGCAGTACTTC.

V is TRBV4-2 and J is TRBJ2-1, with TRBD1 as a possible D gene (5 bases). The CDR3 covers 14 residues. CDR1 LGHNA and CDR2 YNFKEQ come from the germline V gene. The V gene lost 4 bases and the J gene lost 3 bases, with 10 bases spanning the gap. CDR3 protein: CASSPRTSYNEQFF. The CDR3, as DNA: TGTGCCAGCAGCCCCCGGACAAGCTACAATGAGCAGTTCTTC.

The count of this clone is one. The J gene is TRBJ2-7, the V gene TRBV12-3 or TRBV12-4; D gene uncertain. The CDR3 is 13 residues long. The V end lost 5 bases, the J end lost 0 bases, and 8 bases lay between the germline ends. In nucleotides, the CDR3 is TGTGCCAGCAGTGAAACCAGCTCCTACGAGCAGTACTTC. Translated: CASSETSSYEQYF.